A single sample is the source of the 30 T cell receptor beta chains below, sequenced in a study of blood T cell repertoires in COVID-19 (dated by TCRdb to about 2020). Libraries were constructed by the immunoSEQ multiplex PCR assay. TCRdb took this table from immuneACCESS and kept in-frame rearrangements with V and J called. Such tables lack part of the clones; where checked against another copy, unresolved V genes explain under half of the gap, and the rest is unexplained. In this sample the table shows more than 400,000 clones, 75% to 90% of which occur a single time. The biggest ten clones account for approximately 3% of the sample. The sample taken for sequencing was peripheral blood. These TCRs come from a human donor in a cohort sampled during active COVID-19.

The gene calls are TRBV12-5 and TRBJ2-7; D is ambiguous. In germline, CDR1 is LGHNT, CDR2 FRNRAP. The CDR3 contains 11 residues. V was cut by 3 bases and J by 6 bases, with 6 bases left in between. The CDR3 protein is CASGFGGEQYF. The CDR3, as DNA: TGTGCTAGTGGTTTTGGCGGCGAGCAGTACTTC.

The V and J genes are TRBV9 and TRBJ2-1; 8 bases match TRBD2. Germline V gene sequence: CDR1 SGDLS, CDR2 YYNGEE. The CDR3 is 13 amino acids. J lost 9 bases, V lost 0 bases, and 2 bases had no gene match. The CDR3 sequence is CASSVGLAFEQFF. CDR3 in DNA: TGTGCCAGCAGCGTAGGACTAGCGTTTGAGCAGTTCTTC. Together with reference TRBV9 and TRBJ2-1, the CDR3 gives the full variable domain: DSGVTQTPKHLITATGQRVTLRCSPRSGDLSVYWYQQSLDQGLQFLIQYYNGEERAKGNILERFSAQQFPDLHSELNLSSLELGDSALYFCASSVGLAFEQFFGPGTRLTVL.

This sequence joins TRBV9 and TRBJ2-3; a weak D match, TRBD2 (6 bases). Trimming took off 0 bases at V and 0 bases at J, with 17 bases between the two ends. The CDR3 is 18 amino acids. Germline V gene data show CDR1 as SGDLS and CDR2 as YYNGEE. CDR3 in DNA: TGTGCCAGCAGCGTAGGCGGGGCTAGCTTCTCTAGCACAGATACGCAGTATTTT. Residues: CASSVGGASFSSTDTQYF.

The chain carries TRBV28 and TRBJ2-3; 11 bases match TRBD1. V dropped 4 bases and J dropped 8; count of bases not matched to a gene: 8. There are 15 residues in the CDR3. Germline loops: CDR1 MDHEN, CDR2 SYDVKM. The DNA of the CDR3 is TGTGCCAGCAGTTACCCGGGACAGGGGGAGAGTACGCAGTATTTT. This sequence encodes CASSYPGQGESTQYF.

The chain uses TRBV18 and TRBJ1-4, with D maybe TRBD1 (6 bases). The germline V gene encodes CDR1 KGHSH and CDR2 LQKENI. The CDR3 spans 13 residues. Deletions cut 6 bases from V and 8 bases from J, with 13 bases between. In DNA form, the CDR3 reads TGTGCCAGCTCGGAACAGGGCGTGGAAAAACTGTTTTTT. Translation: CASSEQGVEKLFF.

This clone was seen just once. CDR3 DNA sequence: TGCGCCAGCAGCCTTGGACTAGCGGGAGGGTCCTACGAGCAGTACTTC. Translating it yields CASSLGLAGGSYEQYF. The chain carries TRBV4-3 and TRBJ2-7; TRBD2 aligns across 15 bases. This CDR3 has 16 residues. Germline CDR1 reads LGHNA; CDR2 reads YSLEER. V was clipped by 4 bases and J by 1 base; unmatched bases: 2.

The chain is built from TRBV7-9 and TRBJ1-6, with 8 bases identical to TRBD1. Trimming at V came to 5 bases and at J to 11 bases, leaving 17 bases not matched to a gene. The CDR3 loop spans 17 amino acids. Germline V gives CDR1 SEHNR, CDR2 FQNEAQ (reference sequence). Written as DNA, the CDR3 is TGTGCCAGCAGCGACGCCCTCGCGGACAGGGAGAGGGCACCCCTCCACTTT. It yields the protein CASSDALADRERAPLHF.

The rearrangement uses TRBV7-3 and TRBJ1-1; unclear D gene. V was pared by 3 bases and J by 1 base, with 6 bases between. The CDR3 contains 13 residues. The germline V gene encodes CDR1 SGHTA and CDR2 FQGTGA. The CDR3 protein is CASSFGKNTEAFF. The CDR3 DNA follows: TGTGCCAGCAGCTTCGGGAAGAACACTGAAGCTTTCTTT.

This sequence joins TRBV19 and TRBJ2-7, with D possibly matching TRBD2 (6 bases). Per germline, CDR1 LNHDA and CDR2 SQIVND (reference sequence). CDR3 length equals 14 residues. Trimming shortened V by 5 bases and J by 7 bases, and 18 bases separated the two germline ends. This CDR3 is CASSSGGAGSEQYF. CDR3 DNA sequence: TGTGCCAGTAGTTCGGGCGGTGCGGGGAGTGAGCAGTACTTC.

The V call is TRBV27, the J call TRBJ2-7; a possible D gene is TRBD2 (6 bases). Trimming left V 5 bases short and J 3 bases short, with 11 bases between. CDR1 and CDR2 (germline): MNHEY, SMNVEV (reference sequence). CDR3 length: 13 amino acids. CDR3 in amino acids: CASSVPSDYEQYF. CDR3 DNA sequence: TGTGCCAGCAGTGTTCCTAGCGACTACGAGCAGTACTTC.

The chain couples TRBV28 to TRBJ1-2; perhaps TRBD1 as D (6 bases). Germline CDR1 and CDR2: MDHEN and SYDVKM. The CDR3 sequence is 16 residues long. The V end lost 2 bases, the J end lost 7 bases, and 20 bases lay between the germline ends. CDR3 DNA sequence: TGTGCCAGCAGTTTAGAGAGCGTCGTACAGGGCGGTGGCTACACCTTC. Protein: CASSLESVVQGGGYTF.

The V call is TRBV3-1 (or the pseudogene TRBV3-2), the J call TRBJ2-3; possible D gene TRBD2, 6 bases. Trimming took off 2 bases at V and 1 base at J, with 10 bases between the two ends. Germline V CDR1 and CDR2: LGHDT, YNNKEL (reference sequence). This CDR3 is built from 15 residues. In DNA form, the CDR3 reads TGTGCCAGCAGCCAACTTCCGGGGGGCACAGATACGCAGTATTTT. Translated: CASSQLPGGTDTQYF.

V usage is TRBV30 and J usage is TRBJ1-1; no reliable D call. The V gene lost 2 bases and the J gene lost 4 bases, with 11 bases spanning the gap. This CDR3 comprises 13 residues. The germline gives CDR1 GTSNPN, CDR2 SVGIG (reference sequence). CDR3 sequence reads: CAWSFGKGTEAFF. The DNA of the CDR3 is TGTGCCTGGAGTTTCGGGAAGGGCACTGAAGCTTTCTTT. Full variable domain (missing parts from reference TRBV30 and TRBJ1-1): SQTIHQWPATLVQPVGSPLSLECTVEGTSNPNLYWYRQAAGRGLQLLFYSVGIGQISSEVPQNLSASRPQDRQFILSSKKLLLSDSGFYLCAWSFGKGTEAFFGQGTRLTVV.

This chain connects TRBV2 to TRBJ1-4; a possible D gene is TRBD1 (6 bases). The germline gives CDR1 SNHLY, CDR2 FYNNEI. Trimming removed 9 bases from V and 5 bases from J, with 16 bases in between. The CDR3 contains 14 residues. The CDR3 is CASDRRPGNEKLFF. Written as DNA, the CDR3 is TGTGCCAGTGACAGGAGACCGGGAAATGAAAAACTGTTTTTT.

This clone was recorded a few times. CDR3 sequence (DNA): TGTGCCAGCAGCCGTTTGGGACTAGCGGGGCTCGAGCAGTACTTC. It encodes CASSRLGLAGLEQYF. The chain carries TRBV3-1 (or the pseudogene TRBV3-2) and TRBJ2-7; TRBD2 aligns across 13 bases. V dropped 4 bases and J dropped 6; count of bases not matched to a gene: 6. Per germline, CDR1 LGHDT and CDR2 YNNKEL (reference sequence). CDR3 size: 15 residues.

The genes are TRBV7-9 and TRBJ2-7; TRBD2 is a possible D gene (6 bases). V was cut by 4 bases and J by 12 bases, with 16 bases left in between. CDR1 is SEHNR and CDR2 is FQNEAQ in the germline V gene (reference sequence). The CDR3 consists of 12 residues. The CDR3 sequence is CASSSSGGGRYF. The CDR3 bases are TGTGCCAGCAGCTCATCCGGCGGAGGGCGGTACTTC.

J is TRBJ1-1 and V is TRBV5-8; the D is unclear. The V end lost 4 bases, the J end lost 10 bases, and 14 bases lay between the germline ends. The CDR3 is 12 amino acids. CDR1 is SGHTS and CDR2 is YDEGEE in the germline V gene. The CDR3 DNA reads as TGTGCCAGCAGCGTCGACCGCTCGGGAGCTTTCTTT. It is translated as CASSVDRSGAFF.

DNA for the CDR3: TGTGCCAGCAGTCGCGACAAAGACTATGGCTACACCTTC. This codes for CASSRDKDYGYTF. The V call is TRBV2, the J call TRBJ1-2; D is unresolved. Trimming removed 5 bases from V and 3 bases from J, with 10 bases in between. Germline V lookup: CDR1 SNHLY, CDR2 FYNNEI. This CDR3 spans 13 amino acids.

V is TRBV24-1 and J is TRBJ1-1; D call uncertain. Germline lookup yields CDR1 KGHDR and CDR2 SFDVKD. CDR3 size: 10 residues. Trimming pared 5 bases from V and 11 bases from J, leaving 8 bases between. CDR3 amino acids: CATSVYTAFF. The CDR3 region has the DNA TGTGCCACCAGTGTTTACACGGCTTTCTTT.

The rearrangement joins TRBV27 to TRBJ1-2, with 7 bases lining up with TRBD1. J was trimmed by 8 bases and V by 5 bases; bases with no gene match: 14. The CDR3 runs 15 residues. The V gene's germline CDR1 is MNHEY and CDR2 SMNVEV (reference sequence). CDR3 region: CASSPQLRGRRGYTF. CDR3 nucleotides: TGTGCCAGCAGTCCCCAGTTGAGGGGGCGGCGGGGCTACACCTTC.

V and J are TRBV6-5 and TRBJ2-7, with 8 bases that match TRBD2. With V trimmed by 10 bases and J by 2 bases, 13 bases remained unmatched. This CDR3 is built from 15 residues. From germline, CDR1 is MNHEY and CDR2 SVGAGI. The DNA for the CDR3 is TGTGCCACCACCGGGGGGGAGGGAAGAGCCTACGAGCAGTACTTC. Amino acid sequence: CATTGGEGRAYEQYF.

V is TRBV7-6 and J is TRBJ2-3; D might be TRBD2 (5 bases). There are 15 residues in the CDR3. The V end lost 4 bases, the J end lost 2 bases, and 13 bases lay between the germline ends. Germline V CDR1 and CDR2: SGHVS, FNYEAQ. This CDR3 reads CASSSLVTSTDTQYF. The CDR3 region has the DNA TGTGCCAGCAGCTCACTAGTTACCTCCACAGATACGCAGTATTTT.

The chain is built from TRBV2 and TRBJ1-1; 9 nucleotides line up with TRBD1. The CDR3 has 13 amino acids. V shed 6 bases and J 8 bases; nucleotides not matched to a gene: 7. From germline, CDR1 is SNHLY and CDR2 FYNNEI. CDR3: CASSRDREEEAFF. As DNA, the CDR3 is TGTGCCAGCAGCCGGGACAGGGAGGAAGAAGCTTTCTTT.

This clone was seen a handful of times. This chain connects TRBV5-1 to TRBJ1-1; D may be TRBD1 (6 bases). The V and J ends lost 0 bases and 11 bases respectively, with 20 bases between them. Germline CDR1 and CDR2: SGHRS and YFSETQ. This CDR3 contains 15 residues. CDR3: CASSLADRSGYGAFF. The CDR3 coding sequence is TGCGCCAGCAGCTTGGCCGACAGGTCCGGTTATGGGGCTTTCTTT.

As DNA, the CDR3 is TGTGCCAGCAGACTAGCGGGAGGTTCCGAGCAGTACTTC. Protein: CASRLAGGSEQYF. The J gene is TRBJ2-7, the V gene TRBV11-2; 12 bases line up with TRBD2. V lost 6 bases to trimming and J lost 6 bases; unmatched junction nucleotides: 3. The CDR3 sequence is 13 residues long. CDR1 SGHAT and CDR2 FQNNGV come from the germline V gene.

V gene TRBV5-4 combines with J gene TRBJ1-6; tentative D call: TRBD1 (6 bases). Looked up from germline, CDR1 is SGHNT and CDR2 is YYREEE (reference sequence). The length of the CDR3 is 13 residues. CDR3 nucleotides: TGTGCTGGGGGCAGCTCCTATAATTCACCCCTCCACTTT. Translation: CAGGSSYNSPLHF. Variable domain in full (rest from reference TRBV5-4 and TRBJ1-6): ETGVTQSPTHLIKTRGQQVTLRCSSQSGHNTVSWYQQALGQGPQFIFQYYREEENGRGNFPPRFSGLQFPNYSSELNVNALELDDSALYLCAGGSSYNSPLHFGNGTRLTVT.

The chain has TRBV28 and TRBJ1-3; possibly TRBD1 for D (5 bases). V lost 3 bases to trimming and J lost 4 bases, with 13 bases between them. The CDR3 totals 15 residues. Per germline, CDR1 MDHEN and CDR2 SYDVKM. The CDR3 nucleotides are TGTGCCAGCAGTTTCTTGCAGGGATCCGGAAACACCATATATTTT. This codes for CASSFLQGSGNTIYF.

The CDR3 coding sequence is TGTGCCAGCAGCCCCGTAGCGGGTGAAAAACTGTTTTTT. Protein: CASSPVAGEKLFF. The chain employs TRBV9 and TRBJ1-4; D gene ambiguous. The V end lost 4 bases, the J end lost 7 bases, and 11 bases lay between the germline ends. The CDR3 sequence is 13 residues long. The V gene's germline CDR1 is SGDLS and CDR2 YYNGEE.

This chain uses TRBV11-2 with TRBJ1-2, with D possibly being TRBD1 (6 bases). This CDR3 is built from 15 residues. Germline lookup yields CDR1 SGHAT and CDR2 FQNNGV. The germline V and J ends were trimmed by 5 bases and 7 bases, with 20 bases remaining between them. In DNA form, the CDR3 reads TGTGCCAGCAGCACCTCACAGGGTTTGTTTCGTGGCTACACCTTC. This translates into CASSTSQGLFRGYTF. The whole variable domain, filled in from reference TRBV11-2 and TRBJ1-2, reads EAGVAQSPRYKIIEKRQSVAFWCNPISGHATLYWYQQILGQGPKLLIQFQNNGVVDDSQLPKDRFSAERLKGVDSTLKIQPAKLEDSAVYLCASSTSQGLFRGYTFGSGTRLTVV.

The chain is built from TRBV7-9 and TRBJ1-5, with D tentatively TRBD1 (6 bases). CDR1 is SEHNR, CDR2 FQNEAQ, per germline (reference sequence). CDR3 length: 17 residues. Trimming removed 1 base from V and 0 bases from J, with 13 bases in between. The CDR3 nucleotides read TGTGCCAGCAGCTTAGGGACAGCCGAGTATAGCAATCAGCCCCAGCATTTT. Translation gives CASSLGTAEYSNQPQHF.